The next 7 T cell receptor beta chains were all read from a single sample in a study of T cells in Graves' hyperthyroidism and ophthalmopathy. Regions amplified from RNA transcripts were the TCR beta CDR3 regions. The HTBI primer set served for first-round RT-PCR of the TCR CDR3. Each CDR3 protein is one row after TCRdb ran MiXCR on the multiplex PCR reads. This table has under 300,000 distinct CDR3 sequences, 13% to 15% appearing once. Sample: blood. Receptors originate from a woman aged 50 to 65 with Graves' hyperthyroidism that later progressed to Graves' ophthalmopathy.

The genes are TRBV6-1 and TRBJ1-2; D unresolved. V lost 4 bases and J 3 bases, leaving 9 bases between the germline ends. The V gene's germline CDR1 is MNHNS and CDR2 SASEGT. This CDR3 has 13 residues. The DNA of the CDR3 is TGTGCCAGCAGTGTGACATATGACTATGGCTACACCTTC. This translates into CASSVTYDYGYTF.

This clonotype was detected only a few times. The chain is built from TRBV12-3 or TRBV12-4 and TRBJ1-4, with D possibly matching TRBD1 (6 bases). V lost 3 bases and J lost 11, with 10 bases in between. The CDR3 sequence is 12 residues long. Here the CDR3 DNA reads TGTGCCAGCAGTTTGGAGGGGGTGAAACTGTTTTTT. Its translation: CASSLEGVKLFF.

The chain links TRBV20-1 to TRBJ1-1; D is unresolved. CDR1 is DFQATT, CDR2 SNEGSKA, per germline (reference sequence). V was clipped by 0 bases and J by 4 bases, with 12 bases between them. This CDR3 is 14 amino acids long. The CDR3 loop is CSARDYRMFTEAFF. CDR3 sequence (DNA): TGCAGTGCTAGAGATTATCGGATGTTCACTGAAGCTTTCTTT.

Only a few counts were recorded for this clonotype. The gene calls are TRBV27 and TRBJ1-1, with 7 positions matching TRBD1. Looked up from germline, CDR1 is MNHEY and CDR2 is SMNVEV (reference sequence). The CDR3 is 15 amino acids. Trimming removed 5 bases from V and 4 bases from J; junction bases left unmatched: 10. The CDR3 spells CASSPRQGRGTEAFF. CDR3 DNA: TGTGCCAGCAGTCCCCGACAGGGTAGGGGCACTGAAGCTTTCTTT.

This clonotype was seen ten or more times. The rearrangement links TRBV20-1 to TRBJ2-1, with TRBD2 matching over 10 bases. The germline V gene encodes CDR1 DFQATT and CDR2 SNEGSKA (reference sequence). V was pared by 3 bases and J by 3 bases, with 8 bases of the junction left unmatched. This CDR3 region has 16 residues. CDR3 coding DNA: TGCAGTGCTAGGCGGACTAGCGGAGGGAGCTACAATGAGCAGTTCTTC. Protein product: CSARRTSGGSYNEQFF.

The chain uses TRBV20-1 and TRBJ2-7; 9 nucleotides align to TRBD2. The CDR3 is 15 residues long. Germline V CDR1 and CDR2: DFQATT, SNEGSKA (reference sequence). Trimming removed 0 bases from V and 3 bases from J; junction bases left unmatched: 6. CDR3 sequence: CSARDLSGSGYEQYF. CDR3 DNA sequence: TGCAGTGCTAGAGATCTTAGCGGGAGTGGCTACGAGCAGTACTTC.

On this clonotype: Sequence at one end of the junction differs from germline and may be a read error. CDR3 DNA: TGTGCTAGCAGCTTAGGGGTAGGGGCCGTTGGGACCCAGTACTTC. Its translation: CASSLGVGAVGTQYF. The chain is built from TRBV7-7 and TRBJ2-5; D may be TRBD1 (5 bases). The CDR3 has 15 amino acids. Germline CDR1 is SSHAT and CDR2 is FNYEAQ (reference sequence). Full variable domain (outside the CDR3, taken from reference TRBV7-7 and TRBJ2-5): GAGVSQSPRYKVTKRGQDVTLRCDPISSHATLYWYQQALGQGPEFLTYFNYEAQPDKSGLPSDRFSAERPEGSISTLTIQRTEQRDSAMYRCASSLGVGAVGTQYFGPGTRLLVL.